A selection of T cell receptor beta chains follows, all from one sample in a study of blood T cell repertoires in COVID-19. TCRdb's table, derived via immunoSEQ multiplex PCR, lists solely in-frame clones and lacks some. The repertoire has approximately 52,000 clones, less than 90% of them found once; the top ten carry 15%. Sequencing was performed on peripheral blood. The source is a human donor with active COVID-19. The donor label of this sample is uncertain. The CDR3 runs from the conserved cysteine through the conserved F or W. Fields, in order: J gene, clone size, V gene, D gene, CDR3 protein, CDR3 DNA. A D gene is named only where the DNA matches it firmly. The size field is filled for only some rows; it gives once, few, many or a size class.

J: TRBJ1-2; size: .; V: TRBV19; D: .; CDR3: CASRGSQDYGYTF; DNA: TGTGCCAGTAGGGGATCACAGGATTATGGCTACACCTTC
J: TRBJ2-5; size: few; V: TRBV3-1/TRBV3-2; D: .; CDR3: CASSQGGEETQYF; DNA: TGTGCCAGCAGCCAAGGGGGGGAAGAGACCCAGTACTTC
J: TRBJ2-7; size: .; V: TRBV6-6; D: TRBD2; CDR3: CASMAGGQFRNEQYF; DNA: TGTGCCAGCATGGCGGGGGGGCAGTTCCGGAACGAGCAGTACTTC
J: TRBJ2-7; size: .; V: TRBV13; D: .; CDR3: CASRTRQGLHEQYF; DNA: TGTGCCAGCCGAACACGGCAGGGGTTACACGAGCAGTACTTC
J: TRBJ1-5; size: .; V: TRBV7-9; D: TRBD1; CDR3: CASSWGQGSNQPQHF; DNA: TGTGCCAGCAGCTGGGGACAGGGCAGCAATCAGCCCCAGCATTTT
J: TRBJ2-5; size: .; V: TRBV7-2; D: TRBD1; CDR3: CASSPQGQIQETQYF; DNA: TGTGCCAGCAGCCCGCAGGGACAGATCCAAGAGACCCAGTACTTC
J: TRBJ2-5; size: .; V: TRBV9; D: TRBD2; CDR3: CASSVVGGGQETQYF; DNA: TGTGCCAGCAGCGTAGTGGGCGGGGGGCAAGAGACCCAGTACTTC
J: TRBJ2-3; size: once; V: TRBV11-2; D: .; CDR3: CASSLQFSMTTDTQYF; DNA: TGTGCCAGCAGCTTACAGTTTAGCATGACTACAGATACGCAGTATTTT
J: TRBJ2-7; size: .; V: TRBV19; D: .; CDR3: CASSSQISYEQYF; DNA: TGTGCCAGTAGTTCACAGATCTCCTACGAGCAGTACTTC
J: TRBJ1-2; size: .; V: TRBV7-2; D: .; CDR3: CASSSIAGAGQYGYTF; DNA: TGTGCCAGCAGCTCGATAGCAGGTGCAGGGCAATATGGCTACACCTTC
J: TRBJ1-1; size: .; V: TRBV19; D: .; CDR3: CASSIVGQNTEAFF; DNA: TGTGCCAGTAGTATCGTGGGGCAGAACACTGAAGCTTTCTTT
J: TRBJ2-1; size: few; V: TRBV7-9; D: .; CDR3: CASSLATVVDEQFF; DNA: TGTGCCAGCAGCTTAGCCACAGTGGTAGATGAGCAGTTCTTC
J: TRBJ2-7; size: .; V: TRBV4-1; D: TRBD1; CDR3: CASSQGWDRSAEQYF; DNA: TGCGCCAGCAGCCAAGGCTGGGACAGGTCGGCCGAGCAGTACTTC